The rows below give T cell receptor beta chains drawn from one sample of a study of blood T cell repertoires in COVID-19. Libraries were prepared by immunoSEQ multiplex PCR; TCRdb keeps only in-frame clonotypes and omits some of them. The sample consists of roughly 150,000 clones, 80% to 90% of them appearing once. Sequenced: PBMCs or T cells enriched from blood (not recorded which). All receptors come from a man aged 45-65 years who had recovered from COVID-19. The CDR3 runs from the conserved cysteine through the conserved F or W. Each record gives: D gene, V gene, clone size, J gene, CDR3 protein, CDR3 DNA. A D gene is named only where the DNA matches it firmly. Rows may omit the clone size; those that give it use once, few, many or a size class.

>NA|TRBV18|NA|TRBJ1-1
CASSPLGRLNTEAFF
TGTGCCAGCTCACCATTAGGGAGATTGAACACTGAAGCTTTCTTT
>NA|TRBV28|once|TRBJ2-3
CASNPRRPHTDTQYF
TGTGCCAGCAACCCGAGGAGACCCCACACAGATACGCAGTATTTT
>TRBD2|TRBV30|NA|TRBJ2-3
CAWSALAGTDTQYF
TGTGCCTGGAGTGCGCTAGCGGGCACAGATACGCAGTATTTT
>TRBD2|TRBV2|NA|TRBJ2-3
CASRLATDTQYF
TGTGCCAGCAGACTAGCGACAGATACGCAGTATTTT
>TRBD2|TRBV24-1|NA|TRBJ2-3
CATSDPQREGLYTDTQYF
TGTGCCACCAGTGATCCCCAGCGGGAGGGTCTTTATACAGATACGCAGTATTTT
>NA|TRBV7-8|NA|TRBJ2-2
CASSLPSGELFF
TGTGCCAGCAGCCTTCCGTCCGGGGAGCTGTTTTTT
>NA|TRBV5-1|NA|TRBJ2-5
CASSLGPGMETQYF
TGCGCCAGCAGCTTGGGCCCAGGGATGGAGACCCAGTACTTC
>NA|TRBV10-3|once|TRBJ2-1
CAISGTTNEQFF
TGTGCCATCTCCGGGACAACTAATGAGCAGTTCTTC
>TRBD1|TRBV7-9|NA|TRBJ1-1
CASRYGTGGTEAFF
TGTGCCAGCAGGTACGGGACAGGCGGAACTGAAGCTTTCTTT
>NA|TRBV7-2|NA|TRBJ1-4
CASSPLMSAGNEKLFF
TGTGCCAGCAGCCCGCTTATGAGTGCCGGTAATGAAAAACTGTTTTTT
>TRBD2|TRBV9|once|TRBJ2-3
CASSNRLALGTDTQYF
TGTGCCAGCAGCAACCGACTAGCGCTAGGCACAGATACGCAGTATTTT
>TRBD2|TRBV19|NA|TRBJ2-3
CASSSGLAGETDTQYF
TGTGCCAGTAGTTCAGGACTAGCGGGGGAGACAGATACGCAGTATTTT
>TRBD2|TRBV9|once|TRBJ2-3
CASSVGGGYTDTQYF
TGTGCCAGCAGCGTAGGGGGAGGGTACACAGATACGCAGTATTTT
>NA|TRBV5-6|NA|TRBJ1-3
CASSFQGLGGNTIYF
TGTGCCAGCAGCTTTCAGGGGTTAGGTGGAAACACCATATATTTT
>TRBD1|TRBV19|NA|TRBJ1-2
CASRLGQGNYGYTF
TGTGCCAGTAGGCTCGGACAGGGGAACTATGGCTACACCTTC
>NA|TRBV4-1|NA|TRBJ1-4
CASSQVGLTGGYEKLFF
TGCGCCAGCAGCCAAGTAGGCCTGACAGGTGGCTACGAAAAACTGTTTTTT
>TRBD2|TRBV7-9|NA|TRBJ2-3
CASSPGLAGRTDTQYF
TGTGCCAGCAGCCCCGGACTAGCGGGGCGCACAGATACGCAGTATTTT
>NA|TRBV21-1|NA|TRBJ1-1
CASSKEKQPSMNTEAFF
TGTGCCAGCAGCAAAGAAAAACAGCCTAGCATGAACACTGAAGCTTTCTTT
>TRBD1|TRBV6-6|NA|TRBJ1-1
CASRNRQGDANTEAFF
TGTGCCAGCAGGAATAGACAGGGGGATGCGAACACTGAAGCTTTCTTT
>TRBD2|TRBV19|many|TRBJ2-1
CASSILLAGGPRSYNEQFF
TGTGCCAGTAGTATTCTACTAGCGGGAGGGCCTAGGTCCTACAATGAGCAGTTCTTC
>TRBD1|TRBV28|NA|TRBJ1-2
CASSVPTGGFGYGYTF
TGTGCCAGCAGTGTGCCGACAGGGGGCTTCGGCTATGGCTACACCTTC
>NA|TRBV29-1|NA|TRBJ1-2
CSVLDAGDYGYTF
TGCAGCGTTCTAGACGCAGGGGACTATGGCTACACCTTC
>NA|TRBV5-4|once|TRBJ2-1
CASSLGRTADNEQFF
TGTGCCAGCAGCCTTGGAAGGACAGCAGACAATGAGCAGTTCTTC
>NA|TRBV30|NA|TRBJ1-1
CAWSASLQGRTEAFF
TGTGCCTGGAGTGCCTCGTTACAGGGAAGGACTGAAGCTTTCTTT
>TRBD1|TRBV7-9|NA|TRBJ1-2
CASSLAGTGNYGYTF
TGTGCCAGCAGCTTAGCTGGGACAGGGAACTATGGCTACACCTTC
>TRBD2|TRBV5-1|NA|TRBJ2-1
CASSLTRPSGRAHSYNEQFF
TGCGCCAGCAGCTTGACCCGCCCTAGCGGGAGGGCCCATTCCTACAATGAGCAGTTCTTC
>TRBD1|TRBV19|NA|TRBJ1-2
CASSIDALSDRVDYGYTF
TGTGCCAGTAGTATAGATGCCCTCTCGGACAGGGTAGACTATGGCTACACCTTC
>TRBD1|TRBV6-1|NA|TRBJ1-3
CASSEDRGHGNTIYF
TGTGCCAGCAGTGAGGACAGGGGGCATGGAAACACCATATATTTT
>NA|TRBV4-1|NA|TRBJ2-4
CASSQLVASGFAKNIQYF
TGCGCCAGCAGCCAACTGGTAGCGTCCGGGTTTGCCAAAAACATTCAGTACTTC
>NA|TRBV7-8|NA|TRBJ1-5
CASSSLGDNQPQHF
TGTGCCAGCAGCTCGTTGGGAGACAATCAGCCCCAGCATTTT
>NA|TRBV6-2/TRBV6-3|NA|TRBJ1-1
CASSYSGRRGTEAFF
TGTGCCAGCAGTTACTCGGGGAGGAGAGGCACTGAAGCTTTCTTT
>TRBD1|TRBV19|NA|TRBJ1-2
CASSPDRGRSVGGYTF
TGTGCCAGTAGTCCTGACAGGGGGCGCAGCGTCGGTGGCTACACCTTC
>NA|TRBV14|NA|TRBJ2-7
CASSQGRNSYEQYF
TGTGCCAGCAGCCAAGGCAGGAACTCCTACGAGCAGTACTTC
>NA|TRBV28|NA|TRBJ1-1
CASSSRTVRQAFF
TGTGCCAGCAGTTCACGGACAGTCCGCCAAGCTTTCTTT
>NA|TRBV9|NA|TRBJ2-7
CASSVVADSRYEQYF
TGTGCCAGCAGCGTAGTTGCTGACAGTCGGTACGAGCAGTACTTC